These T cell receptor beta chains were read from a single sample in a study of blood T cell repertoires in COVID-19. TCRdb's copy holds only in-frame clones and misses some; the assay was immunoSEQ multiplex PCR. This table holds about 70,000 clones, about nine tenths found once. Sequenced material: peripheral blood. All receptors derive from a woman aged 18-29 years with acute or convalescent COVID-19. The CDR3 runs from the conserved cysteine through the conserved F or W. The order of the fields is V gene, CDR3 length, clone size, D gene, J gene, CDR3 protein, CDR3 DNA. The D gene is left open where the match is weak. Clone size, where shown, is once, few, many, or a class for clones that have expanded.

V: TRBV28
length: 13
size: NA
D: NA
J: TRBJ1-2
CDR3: CASSLVGREGYTF
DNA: TGTGCCAGCAGTTTAGTGGGTAGGGAGGGCTACACCTTC

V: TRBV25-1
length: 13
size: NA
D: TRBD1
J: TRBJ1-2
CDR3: CASSELKGASYTF
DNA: TGTGCCAGCAGTGAATTGAAGGGGGCCAGCTACACCTTC

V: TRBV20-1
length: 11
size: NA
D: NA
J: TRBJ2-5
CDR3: CSVGGEETQYF
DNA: TGCAGTGTAGGGGGGGAAGAGACCCAGTACTTC

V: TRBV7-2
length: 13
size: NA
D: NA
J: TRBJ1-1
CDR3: CASSLRRNTEAFF
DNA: TGTGCCAGCAGCTTGCGCCGGAACACTGAAGCTTTCTTT

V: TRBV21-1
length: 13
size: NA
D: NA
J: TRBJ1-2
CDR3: CASRGGAGHGYTF
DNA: TGTGCCAGCAGAGGGGGCGCCGGTCATGGCTACACCTTC

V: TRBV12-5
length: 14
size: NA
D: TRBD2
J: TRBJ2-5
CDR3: CASGLDKREETQYF
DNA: TGTGCTAGTGGTTTGGATAAGCGGGAGGAGACCCAGTACTTC

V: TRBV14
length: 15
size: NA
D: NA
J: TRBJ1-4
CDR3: CASSQVGREGEKLFF
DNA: TGTGCCAGCAGCCAAGTTGGCAGGGAAGGCGAAAAACTGTTTTTT

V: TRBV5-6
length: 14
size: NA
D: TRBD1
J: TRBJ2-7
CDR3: CASSGTGVPYEQYF
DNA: TGTGCCAGCAGCGGGACAGGGGTTCCCTACGAGCAGTACTTC

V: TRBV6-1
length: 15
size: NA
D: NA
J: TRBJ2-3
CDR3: CASSEASGFPDTQYF
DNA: TGTGCCAGCAGTGAAGCGTCAGGGTTCCCAGATACGCAGTATTTT

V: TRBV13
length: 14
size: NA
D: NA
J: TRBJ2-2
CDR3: CASSFHGSAGELFF
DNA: TGTGCCAGCAGCTTCCACGGGTCAGCTGGGGAGCTGTTTTTT

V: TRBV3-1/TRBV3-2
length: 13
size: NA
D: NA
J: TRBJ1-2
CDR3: CASSRTATYGYTF
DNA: TGTGCCAGCAGTCGGACAGCCACCTATGGCTACACCTTC

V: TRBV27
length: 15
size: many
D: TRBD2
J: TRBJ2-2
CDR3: CASSPSTGGTGELFF
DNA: TGTGCCAGCAGCCCCAGTACGGGGGGCACCGGGGAGCTGTTTTTT

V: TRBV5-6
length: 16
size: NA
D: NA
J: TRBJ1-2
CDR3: CASSLSPGSDSYGYTF
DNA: TGTGCCAGCAGCTTGTCCCCAGGCTCGGACAGCTATGGCTACACCTTC

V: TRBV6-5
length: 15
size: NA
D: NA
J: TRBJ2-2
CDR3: CASTPGQPNTGELFF
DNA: TGTGCCAGCACCCCGGGACAACCGAACACCGGGGAGCTGTTTTTT

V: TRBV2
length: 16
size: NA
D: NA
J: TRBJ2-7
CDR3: CASSEGWTAAGYEQYF
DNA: TGTGCCAGCAGTGAAGGCTGGACAGCCGCAGGCTACGAGCAGTACTTC

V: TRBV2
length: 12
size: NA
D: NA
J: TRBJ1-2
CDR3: CASTMTENGYTF
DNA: TGTGCCAGCACTATGACAGAAAATGGCTACACCTTC

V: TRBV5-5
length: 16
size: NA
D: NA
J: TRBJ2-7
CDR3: CASSLASSVSSYEQYF
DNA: TGTGCCAGCAGCTTGGCCTCCTCGGTAAGCTCCTACGAGCAGTACTTC

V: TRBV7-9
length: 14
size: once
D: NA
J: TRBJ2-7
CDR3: CASSLGKGFYEQYF
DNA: TGTGCCAGCAGCTTAGGAAAGGGGTTCTACGAGCAGTACTTC

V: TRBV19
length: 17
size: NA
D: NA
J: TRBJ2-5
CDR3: CASSPSGSQLGQETQYF
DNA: TGTGCCAGTAGTCCCAGCGGGTCCCAATTAGGTCAAGAGACCCAGTACTTC

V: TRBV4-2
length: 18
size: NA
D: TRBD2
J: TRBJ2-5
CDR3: CASSQVPSGSERQETQYF
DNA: TGTGCCAGCAGCCAAGTTCCTAGCGGGAGCGAACGCCAAGAGACCCAGTACTTC

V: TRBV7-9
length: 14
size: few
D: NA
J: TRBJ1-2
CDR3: CASSDLAVLDGYTF
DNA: TGTGCCAGCAGCGACTTGGCCGTTTTGGATGGCTACACCTTC

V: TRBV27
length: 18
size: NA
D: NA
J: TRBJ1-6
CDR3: CASSLGLGIGNYNSPLHF
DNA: TGTGCCAGCAGTTTGGGACTCGGGATAGGGAATTATAATTCACCCCTCCACTTT

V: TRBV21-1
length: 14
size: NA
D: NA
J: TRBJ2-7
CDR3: CASTLGTSSYEQYF
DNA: TGTGCCAGCACTTTGGGGACTAGCTCCTACGAGCAGTACTTC

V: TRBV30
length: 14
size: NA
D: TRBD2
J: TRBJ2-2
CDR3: CAWSVSGSTGELFF
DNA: TGTGCCTGGAGTGTAAGCGGGAGCACCGGGGAGCTGTTTTTT

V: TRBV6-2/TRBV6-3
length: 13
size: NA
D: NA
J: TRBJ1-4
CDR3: CASSYRVNEKLFF
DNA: TGTGCCAGCAGTTACAGAGTTAATGAAAAACTGTTTTTT

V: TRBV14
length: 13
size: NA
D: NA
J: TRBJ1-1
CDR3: CASSQGGGPEAFF
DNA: TGTGCCAGCAGCCAAGGGGGGGGCCCTGAAGCTTTCTTT

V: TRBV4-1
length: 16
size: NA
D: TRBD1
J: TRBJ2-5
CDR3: CASSQQDRGAQETQYF
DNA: TGCGCCAGCAGCCAACAGGACAGGGGGGCCCAAGAGACCCAGTACTTC

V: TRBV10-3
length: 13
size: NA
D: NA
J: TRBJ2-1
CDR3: CAISVLGVNEQFF
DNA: TGTGCCATCAGTGTGTTAGGAGTCAATGAGCAGTTCTTC

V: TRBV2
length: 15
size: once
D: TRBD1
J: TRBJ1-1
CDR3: CASRGVDRTNTEAFF
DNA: TGTGCCAGCAGGGGCGTGGACAGGACGAACACTGAAGCTTTCTTT

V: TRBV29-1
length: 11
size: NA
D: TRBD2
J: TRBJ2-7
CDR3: CSVETGTRQYF
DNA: TGCAGCGTTGAAACCGGGACTAGGCAGTACTTC

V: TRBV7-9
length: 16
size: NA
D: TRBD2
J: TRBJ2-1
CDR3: CASSSRLAGGLNEQFF
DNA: TGTGCCAGCAGCTCTAGACTAGCGGGAGGGCTAAATGAGCAGTTCTTC

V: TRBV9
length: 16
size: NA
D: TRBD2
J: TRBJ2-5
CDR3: CASSVVSGGPQETQYF
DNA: TGTGCCAGCAGCGTAGTTAGCGGGGGTCCCCAAGAGACCCAGTACTTC

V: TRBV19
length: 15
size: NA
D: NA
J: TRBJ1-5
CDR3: CASSIVGQGSQPQHF
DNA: TGTGCCAGTAGTATAGTTGGGCAGGGGAGCCAGCCCCAGCATTTT

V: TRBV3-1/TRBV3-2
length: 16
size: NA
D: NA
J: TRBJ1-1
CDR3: CASSRQVVGLNTEAFF
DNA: TGTGCCAGCAGCAGACAGGTGGTGGGGCTGAACACTGAAGCTTTCTTT

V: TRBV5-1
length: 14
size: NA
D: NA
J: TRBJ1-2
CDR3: CASSLDVGGIDYTF
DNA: TGCGCCAGCAGCTTGGATGTAGGGGGTATCGACTACACCTTC

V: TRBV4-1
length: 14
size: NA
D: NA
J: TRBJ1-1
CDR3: CASSLQVAGAEAFF
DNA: TGCGCCAGCAGCCTACAGGTGGCCGGAGCTGAAGCTTTCTTT

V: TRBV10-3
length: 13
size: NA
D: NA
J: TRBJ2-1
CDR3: CAISDGGIGEQFF
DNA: TGTGCCATCAGTGACGGAGGGATTGGTGAGCAGTTCTTC

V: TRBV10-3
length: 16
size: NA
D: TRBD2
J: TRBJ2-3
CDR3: CAISGVLGGVADTQYF
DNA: TGTGCCATCAGTGGGGTTTTGGGAGGGGTCGCAGATACGCAGTATTTT

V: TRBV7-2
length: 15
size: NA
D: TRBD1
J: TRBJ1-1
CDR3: CASSPRTGVGTEAFF
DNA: TGTGCCAGCAGCCCTCGGACAGGGGTAGGCACTGAAGCTTTCTTT

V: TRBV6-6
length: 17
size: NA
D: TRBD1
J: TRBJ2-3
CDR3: CASSRAIIQGVLHTQYF
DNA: TGTGCCAGCAGTCGCGCCATTATACAGGGGGTTTTGCATACGCAGTATTTT

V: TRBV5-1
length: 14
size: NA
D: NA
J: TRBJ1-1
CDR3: CASNSGGDNTEAFF
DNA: TGCGCCAGCAATTCCGGGGGGGACAACACTGAAGCTTTCTTT

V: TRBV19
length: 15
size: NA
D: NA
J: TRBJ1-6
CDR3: CASSKAYGGGSPLHF
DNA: TGTGCCAGTAGTAAAGCCTACGGGGGAGGTTCACCCCTCCACTTT

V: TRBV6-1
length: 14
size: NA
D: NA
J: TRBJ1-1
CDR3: CASSESLAPTEAFF
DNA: TGTGCCAGCAGTGAATCCCTAGCCCCGACTGAAGCTTTCTTT

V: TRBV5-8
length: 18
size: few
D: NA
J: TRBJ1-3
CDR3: CASSRRSGLYHSGNTIYF
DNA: TGTGCCAGCAGCCGACGTTCGGGATTGTACCACTCTGGAAACACCATATATTTT

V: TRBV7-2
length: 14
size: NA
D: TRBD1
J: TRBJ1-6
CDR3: CASSLQGENSPLHF
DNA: TGTGCCAGCAGCTTGCAGGGGGAAAATTCACCCCTCCACTTT